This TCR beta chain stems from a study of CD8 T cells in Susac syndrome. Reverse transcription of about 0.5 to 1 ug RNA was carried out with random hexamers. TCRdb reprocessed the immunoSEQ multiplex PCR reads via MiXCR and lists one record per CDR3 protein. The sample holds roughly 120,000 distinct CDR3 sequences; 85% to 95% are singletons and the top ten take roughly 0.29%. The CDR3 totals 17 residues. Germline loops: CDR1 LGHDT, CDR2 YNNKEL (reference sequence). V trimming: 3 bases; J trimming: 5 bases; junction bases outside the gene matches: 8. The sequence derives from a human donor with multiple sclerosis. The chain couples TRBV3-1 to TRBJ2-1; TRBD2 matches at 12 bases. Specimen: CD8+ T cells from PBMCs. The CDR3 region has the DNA TGTGCCAGCAGCCAGGCCCGACTAGCGGGAGTCAACAATGAGCAGTTCTTC. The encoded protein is CASSQARLAGVNNEQFF.